This is a list of T cell receptor beta chains from one sample in a study of cytomegalovirus exposure and HLA in healthy donors. Method: immunoSEQ multiplex PCR; TCRdb's copy keeps in-frame clones and lacks some. Among some 90,000 clones listed, just over 75% were seen once. Sequencing used PBMCs. The receptors were sampled from a young man in good health and CMV-seronegative. Each CDR3 is given with its conserved first and last residue. Each record gives: clone size, D gene, J gene, CDR3 length, V gene, CDR3 protein, CDR3 DNA. A D gene is named only where the DNA matches it firmly. Part of the rows lack a size; the others show once, few, many or a class for expanded clones.

abundance: once; d_gene: TRBD1; j_gene: TRBJ2-2; len: 14; v_gene: TRBV11-2; CDR3aa: CASSLGQAIGELFF; CDR3nt: TGTGCCAGCAGCTTGGGACAGGCCATCGGGGAGCTGTTTTTT
abundance: .; d_gene: .; j_gene: TRBJ1-3; len: 14; v_gene: TRBV5-4; CDR3aa: CASSLIGSGNTIYF; CDR3nt: TGTGCCAGCAGCTTGATCGGGTCTGGAAACACCATATATTTT
abundance: .; d_gene: TRBD1; j_gene: TRBJ1-1; len: 14; v_gene: TRBV5-1; CDR3aa: CASSSVGQDTEAFF; CDR3nt: TGCGCCAGCAGCTCGGTCGGACAGGATACTGAAGCTTTCTTT
abundance: .; d_gene: TRBD2; j_gene: TRBJ2-4; len: 19; v_gene: TRBV5-1; CDR3aa: CASSLALSSGSGPGNIQYF; CDR3nt: TGCGCCAGCAGCTTGGCCCTTTCTAGCGGGAGCGGTCCGGGCAACATTCAGTACTTC
abundance: .; d_gene: .; j_gene: TRBJ1-1; len: 12; v_gene: TRBV25-1; CDR3aa: CASSGQQAGAFF; CDR3nt: TGTGCCAGCAGTGGACAACAGGCGGGGGCTTTCTTT
abundance: .; d_gene: .; j_gene: TRBJ2-7; len: 14; v_gene: TRBV4-2; CDR3aa: CASSRATEAYEQYF; CDR3nt: TGTGCCAGCAGCCGTGCAACAGAAGCCTACGAGCAGTACTTC
abundance: .; d_gene: TRBD2; j_gene: TRBJ2-7; len: 15; v_gene: TRBV6-5; CDR3aa: CASSYQRGAPYEQYF; CDR3nt: TGTGCCAGCAGTTATCAGCGGGGGGCACCCTACGAGCAGTACTTC
abundance: .; d_gene: .; j_gene: TRBJ2-5; len: 14; v_gene: TRBV2; CDR3aa: CASSETGRRETQYF; CDR3nt: TGTGCCAGCAGTGAAACAGGGAGACGGGAGACCCAGTACTTC
abundance: .; d_gene: TRBD2; j_gene: TRBJ2-2; len: 17; v_gene: TRBV9; CDR3aa: CASSDPLAGENTGELFF; CDR3nt: TGTGCCAGCAGCGACCCCCTAGCGGGAGAAAACACCGGGGAGCTGTTTTTT
abundance: few; d_gene: .; j_gene: TRBJ1-1; len: 14; v_gene: TRBV5-1; CDR3aa: CASSFPDRNTEAFF; CDR3nt: TGCGCCAGCAGCTTCCCGGACAGGAACACTGAAGCTTTCTTT
abundance: .; d_gene: .; j_gene: TRBJ2-1; len: 15; v_gene: TRBV6-5; CDR3aa: CASSSPRGFYNEQFF; CDR3nt: TGTGCCAGCAGTTCTCCAAGGGGCTTCTACAATGAGCAGTTCTTC
abundance: .; d_gene: TRBD1; j_gene: TRBJ1-2; len: 15; v_gene: TRBV7-9; CDR3aa: CASSYGQGHAYGYTF; CDR3nt: TGTGCCAGCAGCTACGGACAGGGCCATGCCTATGGCTACACCTTC
abundance: .; d_gene: TRBD2; j_gene: TRBJ2-1; len: 15; v_gene: TRBV5-1; CDR3aa: CASSLGLAEINEQFF; CDR3nt: TGCGCCAGCAGCCTCGGACTAGCGGAGATCAATGAGCAGTTCTTC
abundance: few; d_gene: TRBD1; j_gene: TRBJ1-1; len: 14; v_gene: TRBV13; CDR3aa: CASSFRQGATEAFF; CDR3nt: TGTGCCAGCAGCTTTAGACAGGGGGCCACTGAAGCTTTCTTT
abundance: .; d_gene: TRBD2; j_gene: TRBJ2-1; len: 17; v_gene: TRBV2; CDR3aa: CASNDWTSGIKRNEQFF; CDR3nt: TGTGCCAGCAACGACTGGACTAGCGGGATAAAGAGGAATGAGCAGTTCTTC
abundance: .; d_gene: TRBD2; j_gene: TRBJ2-1; len: 17; v_gene: TRBV28; CDR3aa: CASMGLAGGPSYNEQFF; CDR3nt: TGTGCCAGCATGGGACTAGCGGGAGGGCCCTCCTACAATGAGCAGTTCTTC
abundance: .; d_gene: .; j_gene: TRBJ2-1; len: 15; v_gene: TRBV5-6; CDR3aa: CASSRGGSSYNEQFF; CDR3nt: TGTGCCAGCAGCCGAGGGGGTTCCTCCTACAATGAGCAGTTCTTC
abundance: .; d_gene: .; j_gene: TRBJ1-3; len: 15; v_gene: TRBV28; CDR3aa: CASTRGSISGNTIYF; CDR3nt: TGTGCCAGCACGAGGGGGTCAATCTCTGGAAACACCATATATTTT
abundance: .; d_gene: .; j_gene: TRBJ1-2; len: 14; v_gene: TRBV15; CDR3aa: CATRQGEASYGYTF; CDR3nt: TGTGCCACGCGCCAGGGTGAAGCCTCTTATGGCTACACCTTC
abundance: .; d_gene: TRBD2; j_gene: TRBJ2-5; len: 16; v_gene: TRBV6-5; CDR3aa: CASSYSSSSGSRAQYF; CDR3nt: TGTGCCAGCAGTTACTCGAGCTCTAGCGGGAGTCGAGCCCAGTACTTC
abundance: .; d_gene: TRBD2; j_gene: TRBJ2-5; len: 16; v_gene: TRBV11-2; CDR3aa: CASSSLGAGYQETQYF; CDR3nt: TGTGCCAGCAGCTCCCTGGGAGCGGGATACCAAGAGACCCAGTACTTC
abundance: .; d_gene: TRBD1; j_gene: TRBJ1-6; len: 16; v_gene: TRBV5-4; CDR3aa: CASSSDRNSYNSPLHF; CDR3nt: TGTGCCAGCAGCTCGGACAGGAACTCCTATAATTCACCCCTCCACTTT
abundance: .; d_gene: .; j_gene: TRBJ1-3; len: 16; v_gene: TRBV13; CDR3aa: CASTQGFAGPGNTIYF; CDR3nt: TGTGCCAGCACTCAAGGGTTCGCGGGGCCTGGAAACACCATATATTTT
abundance: .; d_gene: TRBD1; j_gene: TRBJ1-5; len: 15; v_gene: TRBV15; CDR3aa: CATSRDKGARQPQHF; CDR3nt: TGTGCCACCAGCAGAGATAAGGGGGCTCGTCAGCCCCAGCATTTT